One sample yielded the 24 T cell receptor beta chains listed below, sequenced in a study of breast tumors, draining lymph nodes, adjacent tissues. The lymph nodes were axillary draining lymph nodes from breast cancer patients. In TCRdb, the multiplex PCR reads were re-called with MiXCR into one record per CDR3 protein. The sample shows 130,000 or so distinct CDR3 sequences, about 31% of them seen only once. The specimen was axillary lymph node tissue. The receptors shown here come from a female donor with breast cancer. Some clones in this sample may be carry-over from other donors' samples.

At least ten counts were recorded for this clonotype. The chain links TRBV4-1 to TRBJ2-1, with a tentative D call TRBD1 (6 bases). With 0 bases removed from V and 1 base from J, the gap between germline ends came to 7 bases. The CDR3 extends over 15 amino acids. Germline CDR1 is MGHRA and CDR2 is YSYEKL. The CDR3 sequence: CASSQEGQSYNEQFF. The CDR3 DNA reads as TGCGCCAGCAGCCAAGAAGGACAGTCCTACAATGAGCAGTTCTTC.

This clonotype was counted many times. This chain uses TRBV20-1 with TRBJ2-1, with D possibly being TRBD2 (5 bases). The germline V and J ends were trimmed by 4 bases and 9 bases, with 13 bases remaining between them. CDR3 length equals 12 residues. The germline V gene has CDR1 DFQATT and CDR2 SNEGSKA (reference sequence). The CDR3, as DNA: TGCAGTGCTACAGACGTCGGGGTTGAGCAGTTCTTC. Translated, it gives CSATDVGVEQFF.

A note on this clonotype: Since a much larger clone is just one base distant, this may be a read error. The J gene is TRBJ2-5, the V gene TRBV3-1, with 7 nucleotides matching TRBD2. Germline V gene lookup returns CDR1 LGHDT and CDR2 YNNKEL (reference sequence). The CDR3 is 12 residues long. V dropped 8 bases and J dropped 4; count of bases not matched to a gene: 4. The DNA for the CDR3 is TGTGCCAGCTCGGGACTAAGAGAGACCCAGTACTTC. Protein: CASSGLRETQYF.

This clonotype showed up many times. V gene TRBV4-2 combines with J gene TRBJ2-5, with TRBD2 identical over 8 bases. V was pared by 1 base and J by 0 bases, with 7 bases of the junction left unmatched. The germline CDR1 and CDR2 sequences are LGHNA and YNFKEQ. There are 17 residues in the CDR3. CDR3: CASSQGFGGGYQETQYF. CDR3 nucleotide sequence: TGTGCCAGCAGCCAAGGGTTCGGCGGGGGGTACCAAGAGACCCAGTACTTC.

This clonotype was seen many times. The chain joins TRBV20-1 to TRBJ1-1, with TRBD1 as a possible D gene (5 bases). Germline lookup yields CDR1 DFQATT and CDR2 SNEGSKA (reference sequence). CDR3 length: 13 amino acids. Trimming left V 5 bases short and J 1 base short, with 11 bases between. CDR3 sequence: CSAGGKWNTEAFF. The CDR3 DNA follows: TGCAGTGCTGGGGGTAAATGGAACACTGAAGCTTTCTTT.

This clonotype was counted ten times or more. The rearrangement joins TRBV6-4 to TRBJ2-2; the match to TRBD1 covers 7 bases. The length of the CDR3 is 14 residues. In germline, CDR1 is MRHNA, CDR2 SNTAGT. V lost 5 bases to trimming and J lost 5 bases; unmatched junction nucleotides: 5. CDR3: CASSTEQGTGELFF. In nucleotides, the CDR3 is TGTGCCAGCAGTACCGAACAGGGGACCGGGGAGCTGTTTTTT.

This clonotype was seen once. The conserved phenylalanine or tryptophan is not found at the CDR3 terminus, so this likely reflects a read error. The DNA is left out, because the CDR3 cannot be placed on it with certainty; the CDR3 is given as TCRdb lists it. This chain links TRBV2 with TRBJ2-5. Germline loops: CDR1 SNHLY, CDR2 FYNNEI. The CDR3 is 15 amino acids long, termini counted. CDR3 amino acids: CASSEGWTSTKPKTS.

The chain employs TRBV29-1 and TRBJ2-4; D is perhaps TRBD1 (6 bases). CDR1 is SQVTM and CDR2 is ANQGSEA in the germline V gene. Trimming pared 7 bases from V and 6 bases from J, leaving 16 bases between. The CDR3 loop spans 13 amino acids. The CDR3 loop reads CSANLTGLNIQYF. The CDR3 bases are TGCAGCGCCAACCTAACAGGGTTAAACATTCAGTACTTC.

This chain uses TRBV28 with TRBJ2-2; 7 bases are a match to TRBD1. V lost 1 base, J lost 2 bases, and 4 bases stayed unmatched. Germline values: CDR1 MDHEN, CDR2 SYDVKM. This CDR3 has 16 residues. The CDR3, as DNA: TGTGCCAGCAGTTTATTTGGGACAGCAAACACCGGGGAGCTGTTTTTT. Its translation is CASSLFGTANTGELFF.

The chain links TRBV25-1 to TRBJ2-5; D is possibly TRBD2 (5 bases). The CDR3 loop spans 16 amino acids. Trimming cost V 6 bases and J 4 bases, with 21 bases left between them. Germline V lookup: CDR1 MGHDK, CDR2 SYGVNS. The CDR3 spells CASRDPRTSSSETQYF. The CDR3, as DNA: TGTGCCAGCAGAGATCCCCGAACTAGTTCCTCAGAGACCCAGTACTTC.

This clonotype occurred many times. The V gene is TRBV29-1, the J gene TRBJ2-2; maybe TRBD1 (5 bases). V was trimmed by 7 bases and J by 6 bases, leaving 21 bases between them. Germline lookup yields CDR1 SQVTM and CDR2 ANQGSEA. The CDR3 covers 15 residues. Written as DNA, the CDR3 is TGCAGCGCCTTAAGTTCAGGGTTCCGACCCGGGGAGCTGTTTTTT. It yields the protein CSALSSGFRPGELFF.

For the CDR3, the DNA is TGTGCCAGCTCACCGGGCGCCCGCACAGATACGCAGTATTTT. Its protein product is CASSPGARTDTQYF. The gene calls are TRBV18 and TRBJ2-3; D unresolved. CDR3 length equals 14 residues. V shed 3 bases and J shed 1 base, with 8 bases lying between them. Germline V gene sequence: CDR1 KGHSH, CDR2 LQKENI.

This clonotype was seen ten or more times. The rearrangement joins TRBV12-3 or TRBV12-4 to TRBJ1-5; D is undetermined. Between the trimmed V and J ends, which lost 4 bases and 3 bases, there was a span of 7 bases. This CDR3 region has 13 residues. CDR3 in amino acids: CASSSGSNQPQHF. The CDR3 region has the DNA TGTGCCAGCAGTTCCGGGTCCAATCAGCCCCAGCATTTT.

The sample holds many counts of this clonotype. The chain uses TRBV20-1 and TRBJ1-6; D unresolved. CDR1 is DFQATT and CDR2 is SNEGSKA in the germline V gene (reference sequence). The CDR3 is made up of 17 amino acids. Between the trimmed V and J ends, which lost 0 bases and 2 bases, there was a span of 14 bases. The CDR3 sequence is CSARDSEELPYNSPLHF. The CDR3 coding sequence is TGCAGTGCTAGAGACAGCGAAGAGCTACCCTATAATTCACCCCTCCACTTT.

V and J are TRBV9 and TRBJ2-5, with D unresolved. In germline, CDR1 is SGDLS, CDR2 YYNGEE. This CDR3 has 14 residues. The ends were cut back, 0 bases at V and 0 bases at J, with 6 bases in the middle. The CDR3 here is CASSVGAHQETQYF. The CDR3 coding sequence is TGTGCCAGCAGCGTAGGGGCTCACCAAGAGACCCAGTACTTC. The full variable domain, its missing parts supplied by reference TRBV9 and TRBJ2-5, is DSGVTQTPKHLITATGQRVTLRCSPRSGDLSVYWYQQSLDQGLQFLIQYYNGEERAKGNILERFSAQQFPDLHSELNLSSLELGDSALYFCASSVGAHQETQYFGPGTRLLVL.

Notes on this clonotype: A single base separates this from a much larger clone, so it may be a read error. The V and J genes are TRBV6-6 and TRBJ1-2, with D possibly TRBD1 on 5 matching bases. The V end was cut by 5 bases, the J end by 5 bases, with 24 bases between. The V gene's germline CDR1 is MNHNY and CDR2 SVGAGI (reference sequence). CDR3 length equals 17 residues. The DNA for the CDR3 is TGTGCCAGCAGTCACGAGGCCCAACGGGGCTTCGGTTATGGCTACACCTTC. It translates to CASSHEAQRGFGYGYTF.

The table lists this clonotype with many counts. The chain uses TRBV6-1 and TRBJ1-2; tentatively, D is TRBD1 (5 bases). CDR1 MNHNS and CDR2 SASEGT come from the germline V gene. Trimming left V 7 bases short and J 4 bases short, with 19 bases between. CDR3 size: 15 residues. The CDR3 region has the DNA TGTGCCAGCACCGGAAATCAAGGACACATCTATGGCTACACCTTC. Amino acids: CASTGNQGHIYGYTF.

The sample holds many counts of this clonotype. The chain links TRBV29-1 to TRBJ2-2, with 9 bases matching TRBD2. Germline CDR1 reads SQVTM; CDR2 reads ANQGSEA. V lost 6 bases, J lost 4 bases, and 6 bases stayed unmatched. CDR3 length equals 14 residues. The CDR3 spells CSVGTSSTTGELFF. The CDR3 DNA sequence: TGCAGCGTAGGGACTAGCTCAACCACCGGGGAGCTGTTTTTT.

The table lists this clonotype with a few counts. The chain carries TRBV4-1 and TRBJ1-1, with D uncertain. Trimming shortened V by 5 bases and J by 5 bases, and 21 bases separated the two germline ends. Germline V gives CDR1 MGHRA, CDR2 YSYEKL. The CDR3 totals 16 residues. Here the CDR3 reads CASSGAPRTRGTEAFF. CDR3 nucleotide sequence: TGCGCCAGCAGCGGTGCGCCGCGGACTAGAGGAACTGAAGCTTTCTTT.

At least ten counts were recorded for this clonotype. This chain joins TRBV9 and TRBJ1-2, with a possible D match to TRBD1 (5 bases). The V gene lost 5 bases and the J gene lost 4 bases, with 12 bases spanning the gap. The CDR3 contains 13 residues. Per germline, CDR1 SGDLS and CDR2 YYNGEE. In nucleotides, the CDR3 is TGTGCCAGCAGGAGGGACGGATTCTATGGCTACACCTTC. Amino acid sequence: CASRRDGFYGYTF. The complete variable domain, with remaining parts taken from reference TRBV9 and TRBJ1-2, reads DSGVTQTPKHLITATGQRVTLRCSPRSGDLSVYWYQQSLDQGLQFLIQYYNGEERAKGNILERFSAQQFPDLHSELNLSSLELGDSALYFCASRRDGFYGYTFGSGTRLTVV.

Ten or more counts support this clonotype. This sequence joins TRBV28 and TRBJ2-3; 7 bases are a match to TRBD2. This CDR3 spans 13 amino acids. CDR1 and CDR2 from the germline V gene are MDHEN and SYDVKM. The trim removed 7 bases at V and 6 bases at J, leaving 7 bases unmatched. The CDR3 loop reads CASNPGGFDTQYF. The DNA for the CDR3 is TGTGCCAGCAATCCGGGGGGTTTCGATACGCAGTATTTT.

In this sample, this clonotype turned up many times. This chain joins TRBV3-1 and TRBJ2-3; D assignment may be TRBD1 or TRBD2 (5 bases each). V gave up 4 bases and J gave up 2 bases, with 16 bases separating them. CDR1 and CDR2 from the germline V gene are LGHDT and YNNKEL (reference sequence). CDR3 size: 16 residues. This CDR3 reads CASSPSAGTFTDTQYF. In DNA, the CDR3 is TGTGCCAGCAGCCCCTCGGCCGGGACCTTCACAGATACGCAGTATTTT.

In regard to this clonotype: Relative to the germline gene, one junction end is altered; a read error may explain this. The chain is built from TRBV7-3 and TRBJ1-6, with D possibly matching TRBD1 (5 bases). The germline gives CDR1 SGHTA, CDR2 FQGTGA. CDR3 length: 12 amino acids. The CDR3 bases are TGTGCCAGCAGCCCTGCCCCGGGACTAGCGGGCTTT. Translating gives CASSPAPGLAGF.

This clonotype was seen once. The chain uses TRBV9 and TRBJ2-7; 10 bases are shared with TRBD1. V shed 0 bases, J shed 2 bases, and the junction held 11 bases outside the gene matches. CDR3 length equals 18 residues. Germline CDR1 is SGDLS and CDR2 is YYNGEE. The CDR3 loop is CASSVDLRDRGATYEQYV. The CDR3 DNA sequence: TGTGCCAGCAGCGTAGACCTCCGGGACAGGGGAGCGACCTACGAGCAGTACGTC.